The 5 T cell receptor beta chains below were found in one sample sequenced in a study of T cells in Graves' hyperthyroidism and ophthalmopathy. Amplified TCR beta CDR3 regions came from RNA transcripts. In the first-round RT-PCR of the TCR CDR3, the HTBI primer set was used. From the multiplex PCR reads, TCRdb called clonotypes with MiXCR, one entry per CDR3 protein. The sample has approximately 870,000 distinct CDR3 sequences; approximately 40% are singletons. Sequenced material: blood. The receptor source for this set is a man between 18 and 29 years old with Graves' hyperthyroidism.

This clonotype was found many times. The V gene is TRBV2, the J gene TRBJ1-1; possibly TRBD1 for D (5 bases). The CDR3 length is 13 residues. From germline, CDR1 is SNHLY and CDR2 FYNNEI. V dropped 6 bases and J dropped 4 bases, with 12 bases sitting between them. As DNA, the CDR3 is TGTGCCAGCAGGACCCAGGGAAGCACTGAAGCTTTCTTT. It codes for CASRTQGSTEAFF.

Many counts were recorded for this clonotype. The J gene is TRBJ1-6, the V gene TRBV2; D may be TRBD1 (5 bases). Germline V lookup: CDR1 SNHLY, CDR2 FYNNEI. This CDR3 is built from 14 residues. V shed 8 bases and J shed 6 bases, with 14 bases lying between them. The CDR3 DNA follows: TGTGCCAGCGGCAGGGAAAGGGTTAATTCACCCCTCCACTTT. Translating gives CASGRERVNSPLHF.

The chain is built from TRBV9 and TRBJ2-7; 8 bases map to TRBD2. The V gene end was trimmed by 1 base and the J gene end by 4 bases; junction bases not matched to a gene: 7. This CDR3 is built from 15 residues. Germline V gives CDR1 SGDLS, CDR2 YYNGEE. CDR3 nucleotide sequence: TGTGCCAGCAGCGTAAGCGGGGGTCCTTCGTACGAGCAGTACTTC. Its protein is CASSVSGGPSYEQYF.

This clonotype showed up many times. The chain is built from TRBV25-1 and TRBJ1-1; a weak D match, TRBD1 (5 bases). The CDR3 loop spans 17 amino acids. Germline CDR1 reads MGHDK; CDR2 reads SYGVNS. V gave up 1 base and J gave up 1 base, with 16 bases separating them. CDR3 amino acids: CASSEWFMDGQNTEAFF. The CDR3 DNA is TGTGCCAGCAGTGAATGGTTTATGGACGGACAGAACACTGAAGCTTTCTTT.

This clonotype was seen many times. For the CDR3, the DNA is TGCGCCAGCGGGACAGGCCGGAACACCGGGGAGCTGTTTTTT. Translating it yields CASGTGRNTGELFF. The V call is TRBV10-2, the J call TRBJ2-2; 8 positions agree with TRBD1. This CDR3 spans 14 amino acids. Germline loops: CDR1 WSHSY, CDR2 SAAADI. Germline trimming cut 8 bases from V and 1 base from J; bases unmatched to any gene: 3.